This T cell receptor (beta chain) appears in the sequencing data of a study of STAT5B mutations in CD4+ large granular lymphocyte leukemia. Overall study findings and caveats: CD4-sorted patient repertoires seemed more clonal than healthy CD4+ repertoires. 8/27 top patient clones versus 2/35 control clones were TRBV06-family. Main leukemic clonotypes were patient-specific, but around 25% appeared at low frequency elsewhere.

Trimming took 0 bases from V and 5 from J; bases not matched to a gene: 5. This CDR3 has 15 residues. Per germline, CDR1 SGDLS and CDR2 YYNGEE. As concerns this clone: Its target is not known.

The protocol was immunoSEQ multiplex PCR, while the TCRdb copy is restricted to in-frame clones and leaves out a portion. The sample consists of about 40,000 clones, roughly 83% of them appearing once. The sample comprised CD4+ T cells from blood buffy coats. The clonotype originates from a human donor in good health. The V call is TRBV9, the J call TRBJ1-5; 7 bases align to TRBD1. The CDR3 is CASSVDAGGHQPQHF. The CDR3, as DNA: TGTGCCAGCAGCGTAGACGCAGGGGGACATCAGCCCCAGCATTTT.